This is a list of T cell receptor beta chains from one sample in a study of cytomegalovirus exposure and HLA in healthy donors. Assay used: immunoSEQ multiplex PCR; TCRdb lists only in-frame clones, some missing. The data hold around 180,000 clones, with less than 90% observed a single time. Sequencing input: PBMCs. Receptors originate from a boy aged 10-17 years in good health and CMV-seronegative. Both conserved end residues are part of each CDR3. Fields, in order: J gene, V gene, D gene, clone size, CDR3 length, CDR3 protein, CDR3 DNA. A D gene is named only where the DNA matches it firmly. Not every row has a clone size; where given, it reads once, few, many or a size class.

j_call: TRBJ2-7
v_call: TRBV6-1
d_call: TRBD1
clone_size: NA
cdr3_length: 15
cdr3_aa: CASSSPRQGRYEQYF
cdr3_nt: TGTGCCAGCAGTTCCCCTAGACAGGGTCGCTACGAGCAGTACTTC

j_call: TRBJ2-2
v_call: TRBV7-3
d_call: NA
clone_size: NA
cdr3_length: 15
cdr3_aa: CASSYGREQDGELFF
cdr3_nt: TGTGCCAGCAGCTACGGGAGAGAGCAGGACGGGGAGCTGTTTTTT

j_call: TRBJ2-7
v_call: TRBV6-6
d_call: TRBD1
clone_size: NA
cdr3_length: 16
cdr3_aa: CASKGPPWDRSYEQYF
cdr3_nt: TGTGCCAGCAAAGGTCCACCGTGGGACAGGTCCTACGAGCAGTACTTC

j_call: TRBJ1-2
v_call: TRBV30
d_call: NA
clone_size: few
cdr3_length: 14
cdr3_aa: CAWSVGRTTGGYTF
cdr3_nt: TGTGCCTGGAGTGTTGGGCGAACCACGGGAGGCTACACCTTC

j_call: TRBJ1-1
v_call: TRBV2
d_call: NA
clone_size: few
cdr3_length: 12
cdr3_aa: CASGGKNTEAFF
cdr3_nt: TGTGCCAGTGGGGGGAAGAACACTGAAGCTTTCTTT

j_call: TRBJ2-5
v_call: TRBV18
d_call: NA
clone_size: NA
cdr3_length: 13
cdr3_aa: CASSPSWQETQYF
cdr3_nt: TGTGCCAGCTCACCAAGCTGGCAAGAGACCCAGTACTTC

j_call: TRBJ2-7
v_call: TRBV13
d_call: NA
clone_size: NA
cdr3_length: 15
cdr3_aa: CASSSTGPTSYEQYF
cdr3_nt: TGTGCCAGCAGCTCTACAGGGCCCACCTCCTACGAGCAGTACTTC

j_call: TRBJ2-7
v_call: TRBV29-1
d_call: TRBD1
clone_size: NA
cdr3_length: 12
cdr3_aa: CSGRTGDYEQYF
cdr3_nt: TGCAGCGGTCGAACAGGGGATTACGAGCAGTACTTC

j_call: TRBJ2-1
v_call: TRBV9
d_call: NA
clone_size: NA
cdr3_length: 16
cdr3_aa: CASSVGTANSYNEQFF
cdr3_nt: TGTGCCAGCAGCGTAGGCACTGCTAACTCCTACAATGAGCAGTTCTTC

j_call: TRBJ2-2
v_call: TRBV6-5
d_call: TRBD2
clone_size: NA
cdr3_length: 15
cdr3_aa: CASNGGRGNTGELFF
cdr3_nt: TGTGCCAGCAACGGCGGGAGGGGGAACACCGGGGAGCTGTTTTTT

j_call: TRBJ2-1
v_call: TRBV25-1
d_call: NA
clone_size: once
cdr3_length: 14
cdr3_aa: CASSPGLSYNEQFF
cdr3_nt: TGTGCCAGCAGCCCGGGACTCTCCTACAATGAGCAGTTCTTC

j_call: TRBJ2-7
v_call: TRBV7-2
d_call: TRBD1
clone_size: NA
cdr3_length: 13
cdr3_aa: CASSQTGSNEQYF
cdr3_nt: TGTGCCAGCAGCCAGACAGGGAGCAACGAGCAGTACTTC

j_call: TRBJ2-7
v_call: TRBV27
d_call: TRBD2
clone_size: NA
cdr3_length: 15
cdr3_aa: CASRGLAGKNYEQYF
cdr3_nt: TGTGCCAGCAGAGGACTAGCGGGAAAAAACTACGAGCAGTACTTC

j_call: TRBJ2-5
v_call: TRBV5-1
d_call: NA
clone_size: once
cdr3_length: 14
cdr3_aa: CASSENTGQETQYF
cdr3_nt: TGCGCCAGCAGTGAGAACACGGGACAAGAGACCCAGTACTTC

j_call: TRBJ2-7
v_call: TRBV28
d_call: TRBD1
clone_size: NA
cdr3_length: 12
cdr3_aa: CATRGTVYEQYF
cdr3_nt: TGTGCCACCAGGGGGACAGTGTACGAGCAGTACTTC

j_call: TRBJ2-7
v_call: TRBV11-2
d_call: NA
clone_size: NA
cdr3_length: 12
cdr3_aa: CASSLAHYEQYF
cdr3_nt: TGTGCCAGCAGCTTAGCCCACTACGAGCAGTACTTC

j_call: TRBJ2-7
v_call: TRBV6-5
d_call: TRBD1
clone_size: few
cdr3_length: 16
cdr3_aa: CASSYSRAGTVYEQYF
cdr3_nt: TGTGCCAGCAGTTACTCGCGAGCCGGGACAGTATACGAGCAGTACTTC

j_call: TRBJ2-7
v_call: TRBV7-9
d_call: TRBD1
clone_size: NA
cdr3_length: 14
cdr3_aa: CASSAPGQGYEQYF
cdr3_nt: TGTGCCAGCAGCGCACCGGGACAGGGGTACGAGCAGTACTTC

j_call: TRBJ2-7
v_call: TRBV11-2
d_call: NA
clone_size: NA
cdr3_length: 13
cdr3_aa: CASSPTQGHEQYF
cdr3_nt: TGTGCCAGCAGCCCCACACAGGGTCACGAGCAATACTTC

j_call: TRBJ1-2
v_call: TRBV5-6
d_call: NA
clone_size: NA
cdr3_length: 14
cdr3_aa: CASSETDRNYGYTF
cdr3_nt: TGTGCCAGCAGCGAGACCGACAGGAACTATGGCTACACCTTC

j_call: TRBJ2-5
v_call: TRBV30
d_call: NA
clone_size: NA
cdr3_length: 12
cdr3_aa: CAWTLGRETQYF
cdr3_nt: TGTGCCTGGACTTTGGGGAGGGAGACCCAGTACTTC

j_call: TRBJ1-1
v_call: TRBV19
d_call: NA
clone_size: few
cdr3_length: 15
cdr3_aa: CAISRSGGRNTEAFF
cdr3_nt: TGTGCCATTTCCCGATCCGGGGGTCGGAACACTGAAGCTTTCTTT

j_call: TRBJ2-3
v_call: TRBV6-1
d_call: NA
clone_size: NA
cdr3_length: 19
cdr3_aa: CASSALPQGGGISTDTQYF
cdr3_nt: TGTGCCAGCAGTGCCCTCCCCCAAGGTGGGGGCATAAGCACAGATACGCAGTATTTT

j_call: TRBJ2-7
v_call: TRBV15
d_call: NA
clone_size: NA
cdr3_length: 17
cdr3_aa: CATSRDQGTVSSYEQYF
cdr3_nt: TGTGCCACCAGCAGAGATCAGGGGACCGTCAGCTCCTACGAGCAGTACTTC

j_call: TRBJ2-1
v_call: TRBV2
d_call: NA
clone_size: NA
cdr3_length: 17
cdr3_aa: CASSEVAHSSSYNEQFF
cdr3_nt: TGTGCCAGCAGTGAAGTTGCCCACTCAAGCTCCTACAATGAGCAGTTCTTC

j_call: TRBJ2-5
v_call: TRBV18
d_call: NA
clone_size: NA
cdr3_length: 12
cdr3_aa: CASSPSQETQYF
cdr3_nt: TGTGCCAGCTCACCTTCACAAGAGACCCAGTACTTC